Included here is one T cell receptor (beta chain) sequence, with context. Per the original methods: Cell counts per sample came from amplifying reference gene primers. Data came from immunoSEQ multiplex PCR; TCRdb stores just in-frame clones and leaves some out. The V and J calls and clone size were taken over from that table, and D and trimming were inferred from the DNA. The sample lists 400,000 to 450,000 clones, around 89% occurring once. The sample belongs to a study of blood T cell repertoires in COVID-19. Study as a whole: From the United States, Italy and Spain came samples of acute and convalescent COVID-19. T cells, B-cell-depleted T cells, or PBMCs provided the cDNA or gDNA that served as material.

Patients at the Seattle site were enrolled during active infection and followed longitudinally. V lost 5 bases, J lost 5 bases, and 15 bases stayed unmatched. CDR3 length equals 16 residues. Germline lookup yields CDR1 LNHDA and CDR2 SQIVND (reference sequence). Source material: peripheral blood. This clonotype originated in a woman aged 45-65 years with COVID-19, enrolled during active disease. This rearrangement joins TRBV19 to TRBJ2-7; TRBD2 matches 7 bases. CDR3 in amino acids: CASSLRTRQFGDEQYF. The CDR3 region has the DNA TGTGCCAGTAGTTTGAGGACTAGGCAATTCGGGGACGAGCAGTACTTC.